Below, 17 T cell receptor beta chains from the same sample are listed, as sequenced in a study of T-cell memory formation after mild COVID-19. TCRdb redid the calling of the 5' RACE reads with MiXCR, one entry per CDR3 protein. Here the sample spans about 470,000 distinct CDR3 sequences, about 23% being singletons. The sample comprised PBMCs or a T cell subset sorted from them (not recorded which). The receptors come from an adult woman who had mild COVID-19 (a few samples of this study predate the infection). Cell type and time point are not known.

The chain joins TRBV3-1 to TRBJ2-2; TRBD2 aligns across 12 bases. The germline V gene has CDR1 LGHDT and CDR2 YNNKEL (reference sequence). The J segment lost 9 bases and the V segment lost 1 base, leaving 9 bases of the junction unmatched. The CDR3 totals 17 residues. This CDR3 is CASSQVSGTSGSRELFF. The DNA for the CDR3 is TGTGCCAGCAGCCAAGTGTCCGGGACTAGCGGGTCGAGGGAGCTGTTTTTT.

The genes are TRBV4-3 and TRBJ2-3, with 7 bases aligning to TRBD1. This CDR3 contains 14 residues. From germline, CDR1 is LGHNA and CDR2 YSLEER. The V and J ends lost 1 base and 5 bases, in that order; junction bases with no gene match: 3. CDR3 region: CASSQAGQQDTQYF. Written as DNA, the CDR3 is TGCGCCAGCAGCCAAGCGGGACAGCAAGATACGCAGTATTTT.

The CDR3 region is CASSPFARELDNEQFF. The CDR3, as DNA: TGTGCCAGCTCACCTTTCGCGCGGGAGCTGGACAATGAGCAGTTCTTC. This chain connects TRBV18 to TRBJ2-1; 7 positions agree with TRBD2. The V gene's germline CDR1 is KGHSH and CDR2 LQKENI. V shed 3 bases and J 5 bases; nucleotides not matched to a gene: 10. The CDR3 is 16 residues long.

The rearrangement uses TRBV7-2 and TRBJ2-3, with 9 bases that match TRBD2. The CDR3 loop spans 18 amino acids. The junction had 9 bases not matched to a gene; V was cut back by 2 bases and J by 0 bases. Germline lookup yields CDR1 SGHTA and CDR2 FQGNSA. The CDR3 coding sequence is TGTGCCAGCAGCTTATGGCTAGCGGGAACTACTAGCACAGATACGCAGTATTTT. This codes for CASSLWLAGTTSTDTQYF.

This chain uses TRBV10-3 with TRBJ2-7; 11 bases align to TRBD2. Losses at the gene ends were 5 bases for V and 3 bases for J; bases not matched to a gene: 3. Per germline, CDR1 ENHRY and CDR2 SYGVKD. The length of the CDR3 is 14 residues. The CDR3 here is CAISPGTSGYEQYF. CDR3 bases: TGTGCCATCAGTCCCGGGACTAGCGGCTACGAGCAGTACTTC.

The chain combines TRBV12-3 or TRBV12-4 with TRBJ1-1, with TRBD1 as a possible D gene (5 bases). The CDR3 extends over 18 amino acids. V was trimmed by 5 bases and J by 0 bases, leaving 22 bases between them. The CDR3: CASSRPLRGLGMNTEAFF. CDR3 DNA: TGTGCCAGCAGTCGACCCCTTCGGGGCCTGGGAATGAACACTGAAGCTTTCTTT.

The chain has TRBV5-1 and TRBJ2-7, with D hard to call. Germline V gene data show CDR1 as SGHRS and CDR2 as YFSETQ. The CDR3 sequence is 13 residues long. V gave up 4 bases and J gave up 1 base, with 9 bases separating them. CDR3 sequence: CASSERQSYEQYF. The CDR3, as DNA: TGCGCCAGCAGCGAACGACAATCCTACGAGCAGTACTTC. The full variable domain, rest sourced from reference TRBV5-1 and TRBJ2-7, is KAGVTQTPRYLIKTRGQQVTLSCSPISGHRSVSWYQQTPGQGLQFLFEYFSETQRNKGNFPGRFSGRQFSNSRSEMNVSTLELGDSALYLCASSERQSYEQYFGPGTRLTVT.

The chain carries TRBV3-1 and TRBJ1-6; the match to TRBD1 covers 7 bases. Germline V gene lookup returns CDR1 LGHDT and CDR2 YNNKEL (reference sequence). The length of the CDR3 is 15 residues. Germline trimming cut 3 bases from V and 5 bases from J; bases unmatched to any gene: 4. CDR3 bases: TGTGCCAGCAGCCATTCGGGACAGAATAATTCACCCCTCCACTTT. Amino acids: CASSHSGQNNSPLHF.

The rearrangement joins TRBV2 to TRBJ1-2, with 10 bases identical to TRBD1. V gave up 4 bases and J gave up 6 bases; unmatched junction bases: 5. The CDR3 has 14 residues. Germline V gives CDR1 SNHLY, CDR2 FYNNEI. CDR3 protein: CASSGDRGLDGYTF. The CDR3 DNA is TGTGCCAGCAGTGGAGACAGGGGGCTTGATGGCTACACCTTC.

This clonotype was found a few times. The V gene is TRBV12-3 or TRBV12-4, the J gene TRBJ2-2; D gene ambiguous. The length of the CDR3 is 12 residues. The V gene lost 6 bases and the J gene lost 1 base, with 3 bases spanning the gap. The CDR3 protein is CASRQNTGELFF. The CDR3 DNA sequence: TGTGCCAGCAGACAGAACACCGGGGAGCTGTTTTTT.

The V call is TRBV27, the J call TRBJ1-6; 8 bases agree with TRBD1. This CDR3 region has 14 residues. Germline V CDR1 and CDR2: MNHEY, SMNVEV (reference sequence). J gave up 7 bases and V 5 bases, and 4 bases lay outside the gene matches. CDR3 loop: CASSQGARNSPLHF. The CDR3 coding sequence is TGTGCCAGCAGTCAGGGGGCGAGGAATTCACCCCTCCACTTT.

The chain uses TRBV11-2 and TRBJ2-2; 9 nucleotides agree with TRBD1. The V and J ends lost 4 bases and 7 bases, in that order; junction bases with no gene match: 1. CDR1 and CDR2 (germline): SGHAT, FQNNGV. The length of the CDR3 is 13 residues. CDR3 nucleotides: TGTGCCAGCAGCTGGACAGGGGTCGGGGAGCTGTTTTTT. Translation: CASSWTGVGELFF.

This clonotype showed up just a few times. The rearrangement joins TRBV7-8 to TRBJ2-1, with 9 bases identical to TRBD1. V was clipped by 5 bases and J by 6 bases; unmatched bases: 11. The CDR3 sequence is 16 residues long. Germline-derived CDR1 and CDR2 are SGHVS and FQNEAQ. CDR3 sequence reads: CASSPRGTGLSNEQFF. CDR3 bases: TGTGCCAGCAGCCCCCGAGGGACAGGGCTTTCCAATGAGCAGTTCTTC.

The CDR3 DNA sequence: TGTGCCAGCAGTGAATCGAGGAGGGGAAGGGGCAACTATGGCTACACCTTC. Its translation: CASSESRRGRGNYGYTF. The gene calls are TRBV6-1 and TRBJ1-2; D is perhaps TRBD1 (5 bases). The CDR3 has 17 residues. V was trimmed by 2 bases and J by 2 bases, leaving 18 bases between them. Per germline, CDR1 MNHNS and CDR2 SASEGT.

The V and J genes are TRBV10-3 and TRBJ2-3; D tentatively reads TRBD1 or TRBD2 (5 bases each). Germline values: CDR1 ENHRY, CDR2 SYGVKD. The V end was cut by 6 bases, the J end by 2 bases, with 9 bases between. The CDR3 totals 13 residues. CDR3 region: CAIRRDDTDTQYF. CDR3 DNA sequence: TGTGCCATCAGACGGGACGACACAGATACGCAGTATTTT.

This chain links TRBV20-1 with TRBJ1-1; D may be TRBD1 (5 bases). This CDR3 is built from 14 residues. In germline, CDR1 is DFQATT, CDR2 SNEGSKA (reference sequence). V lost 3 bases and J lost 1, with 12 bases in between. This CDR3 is CSASSGAANTEAFF. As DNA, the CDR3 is TGCAGTGCTAGTTCTGGGGCAGCGAACACTGAAGCTTTCTTT.

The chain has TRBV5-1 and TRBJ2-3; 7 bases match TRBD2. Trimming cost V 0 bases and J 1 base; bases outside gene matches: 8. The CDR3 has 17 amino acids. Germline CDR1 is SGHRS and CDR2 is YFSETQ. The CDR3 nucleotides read TGCGCCAGCAGCTTGGCCTCGTGGGAGGGCCGCACAGATACGCAGTATTTT. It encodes CASSLASWEGRTDTQYF.